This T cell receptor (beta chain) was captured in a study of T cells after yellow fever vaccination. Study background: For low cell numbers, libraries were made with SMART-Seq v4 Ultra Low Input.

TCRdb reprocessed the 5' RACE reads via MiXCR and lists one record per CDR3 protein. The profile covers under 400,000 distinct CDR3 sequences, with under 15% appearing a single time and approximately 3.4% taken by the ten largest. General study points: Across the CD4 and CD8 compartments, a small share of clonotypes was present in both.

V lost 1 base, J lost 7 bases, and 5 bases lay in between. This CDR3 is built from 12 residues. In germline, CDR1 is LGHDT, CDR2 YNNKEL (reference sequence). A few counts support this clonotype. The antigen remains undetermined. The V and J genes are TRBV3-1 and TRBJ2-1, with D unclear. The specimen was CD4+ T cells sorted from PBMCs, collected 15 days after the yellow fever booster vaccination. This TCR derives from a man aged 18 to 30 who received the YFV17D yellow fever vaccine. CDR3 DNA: TGTGCCAGCAGCCAAGTCGGGAATGAGCAGTTCTTC. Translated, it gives CASSQVGNEQFF.